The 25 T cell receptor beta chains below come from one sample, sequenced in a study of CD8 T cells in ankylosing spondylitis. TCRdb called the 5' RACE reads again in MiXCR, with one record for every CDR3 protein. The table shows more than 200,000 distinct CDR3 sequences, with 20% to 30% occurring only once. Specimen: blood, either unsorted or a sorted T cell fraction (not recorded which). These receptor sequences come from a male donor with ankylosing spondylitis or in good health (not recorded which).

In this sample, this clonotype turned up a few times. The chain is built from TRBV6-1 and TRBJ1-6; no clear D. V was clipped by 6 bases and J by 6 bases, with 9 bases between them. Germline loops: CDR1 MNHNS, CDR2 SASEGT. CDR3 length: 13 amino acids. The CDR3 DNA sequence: TGTGCCAGCAGAAGACGAATTAATTCACCCCTCCACTTT. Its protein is CASRRRINSPLHF.

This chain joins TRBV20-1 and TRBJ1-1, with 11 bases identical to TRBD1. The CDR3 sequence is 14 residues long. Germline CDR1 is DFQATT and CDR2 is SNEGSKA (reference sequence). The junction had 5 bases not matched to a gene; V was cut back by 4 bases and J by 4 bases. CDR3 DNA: TGCAGTGCTACACGAGGGACAGGGGGCACTGAAGCTTTCTTT. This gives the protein CSATRGTGGTEAFF.

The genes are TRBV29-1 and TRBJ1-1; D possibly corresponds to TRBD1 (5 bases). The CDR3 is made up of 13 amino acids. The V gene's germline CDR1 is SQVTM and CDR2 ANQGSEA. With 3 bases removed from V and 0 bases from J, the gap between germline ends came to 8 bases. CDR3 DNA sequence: TGCAGCGTTGAGCGACAGTTGAACACTGAAGCTTTCTTT. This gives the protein CSVERQLNTEAFF.

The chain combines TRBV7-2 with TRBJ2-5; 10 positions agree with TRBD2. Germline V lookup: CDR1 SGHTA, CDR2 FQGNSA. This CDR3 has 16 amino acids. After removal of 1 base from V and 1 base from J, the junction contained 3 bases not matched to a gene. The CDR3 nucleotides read TGTGCCAGCAGCTTAGTAAGCGGGGGGGCCCAAGAGACCCAGTACTTC. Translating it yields CASSLVSGGAQETQYF. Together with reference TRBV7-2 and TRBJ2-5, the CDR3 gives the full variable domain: GAGVSQSPSNKVTEKGKDVELRCDPISGHTALYWYRQSLGQGLEFLIYFQGNSAPDKSGLPSDRFSAERTGGSVSTLTIQRTQQEDSAVYLCASSLVSGGAQETQYFGPGTRLLVL.

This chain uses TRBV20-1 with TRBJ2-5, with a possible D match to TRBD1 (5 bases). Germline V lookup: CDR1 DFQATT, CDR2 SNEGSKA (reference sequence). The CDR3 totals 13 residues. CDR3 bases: TGCAGAACCCAGCAAGGGGTGGGCGAGACCCAGTACTTC. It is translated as CRTQQGVGETQYF.

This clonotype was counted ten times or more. The CDR3 region has the DNA TGCAGCGTAACCGGGCCCCCGGGCGGGGAGCTGTTTTTT. This encodes CSVTGPPGGELFF. J is TRBJ2-2 and V is TRBV29-1; D unclear. V gave up 6 bases and J gave up 7 bases, with 15 bases separating them. CDR3 length equals 13 residues. The germline V gene encodes CDR1 SQVTM and CDR2 ANQGSEA.

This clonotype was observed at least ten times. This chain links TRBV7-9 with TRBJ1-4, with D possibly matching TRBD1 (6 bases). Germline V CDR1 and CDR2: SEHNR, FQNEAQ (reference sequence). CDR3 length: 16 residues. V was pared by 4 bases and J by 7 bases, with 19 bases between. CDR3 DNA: TGTGCCAGCAGCTCCCGGGGCGGGGGGCTCGGTGAAAAACTGTTTTTT. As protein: CASSSRGGGLGEKLFF. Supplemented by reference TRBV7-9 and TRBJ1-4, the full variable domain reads DTGVSQNPRHKITKRGQNVTFRCDPISEHNRLYWYRQTLGQGPEFLTYFQNEAQLEKSRLLSDRFSAERPKGSFSTLEIQRTEQGDSAMYLCASSSRGGGLGEKLFFGSGTQLSVL.

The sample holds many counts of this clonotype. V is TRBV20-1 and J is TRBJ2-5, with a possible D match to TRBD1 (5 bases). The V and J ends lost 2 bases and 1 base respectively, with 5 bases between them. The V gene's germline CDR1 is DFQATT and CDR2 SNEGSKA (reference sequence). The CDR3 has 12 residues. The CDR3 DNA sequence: TGCAGTGCTAGAAGGGGCCAAGAGACCCAGTACTTC. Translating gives CSARRGQETQYF.

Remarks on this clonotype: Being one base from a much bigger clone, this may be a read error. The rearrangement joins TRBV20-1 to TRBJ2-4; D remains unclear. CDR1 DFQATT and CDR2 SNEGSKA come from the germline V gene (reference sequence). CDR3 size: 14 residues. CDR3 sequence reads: CSARGLEAKNMQYF. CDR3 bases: TGCAGTGCTAGAGGTCTGGAAGCCAAAAACATGCAGTACTTC.

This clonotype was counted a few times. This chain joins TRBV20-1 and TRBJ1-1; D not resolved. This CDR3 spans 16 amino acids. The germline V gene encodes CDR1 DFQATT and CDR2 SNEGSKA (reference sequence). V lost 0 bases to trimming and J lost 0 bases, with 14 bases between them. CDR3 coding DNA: TGCAGTGCTAGAGATTTCAGACTACCGATGAACACTGAAGCTTTCTTT. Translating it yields CSARDFRLPMNTEAFF.

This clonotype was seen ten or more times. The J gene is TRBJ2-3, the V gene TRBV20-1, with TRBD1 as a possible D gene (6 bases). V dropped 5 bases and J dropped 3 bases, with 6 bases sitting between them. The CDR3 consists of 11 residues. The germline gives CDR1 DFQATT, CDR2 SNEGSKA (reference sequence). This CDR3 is CSAGQTDTQYF. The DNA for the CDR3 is TGCAGTGCTGGACAGACAGATACGCAGTATTTT.

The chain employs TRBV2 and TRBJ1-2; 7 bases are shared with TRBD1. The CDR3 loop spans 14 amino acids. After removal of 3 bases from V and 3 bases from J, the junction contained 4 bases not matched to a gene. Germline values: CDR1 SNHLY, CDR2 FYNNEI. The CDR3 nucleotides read TGTGCCAGCAGTGACGGGCAGGGGGACTATGGCTACACCTTC. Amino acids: CASSDGQGDYGYTF.

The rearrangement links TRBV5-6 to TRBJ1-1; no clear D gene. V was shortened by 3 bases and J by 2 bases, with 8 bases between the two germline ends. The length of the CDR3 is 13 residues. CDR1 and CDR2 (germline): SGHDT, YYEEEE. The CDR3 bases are TGTGCCAGCAGCTCGGACGGTAACACTGAAGCTTTCTTT. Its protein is CASSSDGNTEAFF.

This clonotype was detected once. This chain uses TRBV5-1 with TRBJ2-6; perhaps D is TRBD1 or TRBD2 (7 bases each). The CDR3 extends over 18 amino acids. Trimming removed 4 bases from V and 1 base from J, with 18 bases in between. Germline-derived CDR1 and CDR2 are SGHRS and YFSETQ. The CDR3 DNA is TGCGCCAGCAGCCCCAGGGGGGGCATAGGTTCTGGGGCCAACGTCCTGACTTTC. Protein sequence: CASSPRGGIGSGANVLTF.

This CDR3 reads CASVSGVRETQYF. CDR3 DNA: TGTGCCAGCGTATCCGGGGTGCGAGAGACCCAGTACTTC. The V call is TRBV2, the J call TRBJ2-5; possibly TRBD2 for D (5 bases). The CDR3 is made up of 13 amino acids. Germline CDR1 and CDR2: SNHLY and FYNNEI. The V gene lost 8 bases and the J gene lost 4 bases, with 14 bases spanning the gap. The complete variable domain, with remaining parts taken from reference TRBV2 and TRBJ2-5, reads EPEVTQTPSHQVTQMGQEVILRCVPISNHLYFYWYRQILGQKVEFLVSFYNNEISEKSEIFDDQFSVERPDGSNFTLKIRSTKLEDSAMYFCASVSGVRETQYFGPGTRLLVL.

CDR3 DNA sequence: TGTGCCAGCAGTGAAGGGACCAAGAACACCGGGGAGCTGTTTTTT. The encoded protein is CASSEGTKNTGELFF. J is TRBJ2-2 and V is TRBV2; D is unresolved. Germline V gives CDR1 SNHLY, CDR2 FYNNEI. The CDR3 extends over 15 amino acids. With 1 base removed from V and 1 base from J, the gap between germline ends came to 7 bases.

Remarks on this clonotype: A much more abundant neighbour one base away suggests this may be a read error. As DNA, the CDR3 is TGCAGTGTTCCGGGACGGGGTACCAACAATGAGCAGTTCTTC. Translated: CSVPGRGTNNEQFF. The chain links TRBV20-1 to TRBJ2-1; either TRBD1 or TRBD2 may fit D (5 bases each). V was shortened by 7 bases and J by 5 bases, with 18 bases between the two germline ends. The CDR3 is 14 amino acids. CDR1 and CDR2 from the germline V gene are DFQATT and SNEGSKA (reference sequence).

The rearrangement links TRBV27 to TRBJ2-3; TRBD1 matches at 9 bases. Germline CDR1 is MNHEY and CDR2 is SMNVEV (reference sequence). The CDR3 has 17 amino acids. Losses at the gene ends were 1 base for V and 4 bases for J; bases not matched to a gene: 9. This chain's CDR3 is CASSLWADRGRADTQYF. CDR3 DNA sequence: TGTGCCAGCAGTTTATGGGCGGACAGGGGTCGGGCAGATACGCAGTATTTT.

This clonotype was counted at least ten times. The CDR3 sequence: CASSFDRVPEAFF. DNA for the CDR3: TGTGCCAGCAGCTTTGACAGGGTGCCTGAAGCTTTCTTT. The V call is TRBV5-5, the J call TRBJ1-1; TRBD1 agrees at 7 bases. The trim removed 2 bases at V and 6 bases at J, leaving 4 bases unmatched. The CDR3 has 13 amino acids. Germline loops: CDR1 SGHKS, CDR2 YYEKEE (reference sequence).

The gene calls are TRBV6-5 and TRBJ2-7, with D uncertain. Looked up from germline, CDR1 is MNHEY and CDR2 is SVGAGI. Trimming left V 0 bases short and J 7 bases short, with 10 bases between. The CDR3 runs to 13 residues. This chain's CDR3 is CASSYSEDVEQYF. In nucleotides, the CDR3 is TGTGCCAGCAGTTACTCAGAGGACGTAGAGCAGTACTTC.

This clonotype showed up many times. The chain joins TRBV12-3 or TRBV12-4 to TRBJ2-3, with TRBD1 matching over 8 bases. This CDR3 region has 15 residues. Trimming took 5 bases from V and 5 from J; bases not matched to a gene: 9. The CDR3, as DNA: TGTGCCAGCAGTCCTCTCAGGGGGCTCGGAGATACGCAGTATTTT. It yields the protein CASSPLRGLGDTQYF.

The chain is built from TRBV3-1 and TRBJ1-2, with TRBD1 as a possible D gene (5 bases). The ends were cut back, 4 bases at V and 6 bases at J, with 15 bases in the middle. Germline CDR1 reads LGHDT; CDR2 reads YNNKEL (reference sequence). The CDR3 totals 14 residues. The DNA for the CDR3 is TGTGCCAGCAGCCTCCAAGACAGCGATGATGGCTACACCTTC. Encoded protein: CASSLQDSDDGYTF.

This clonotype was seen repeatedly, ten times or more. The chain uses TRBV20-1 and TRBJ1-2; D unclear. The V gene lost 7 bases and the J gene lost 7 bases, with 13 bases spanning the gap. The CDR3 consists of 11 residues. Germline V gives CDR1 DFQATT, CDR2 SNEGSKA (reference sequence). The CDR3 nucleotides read TGCAGTGTGCGGGGTCGCGGTGGCTACACCTTC. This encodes CSVRGRGGYTF.

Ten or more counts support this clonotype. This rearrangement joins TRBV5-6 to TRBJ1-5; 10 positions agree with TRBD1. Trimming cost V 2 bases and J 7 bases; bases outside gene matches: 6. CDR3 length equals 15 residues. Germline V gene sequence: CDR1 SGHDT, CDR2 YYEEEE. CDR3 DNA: TGTGCCAGCAGCTTTGGGACAGGGGTGCGGCAGCCCCAGCATTTT. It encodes CASSFGTGVRQPQHF.

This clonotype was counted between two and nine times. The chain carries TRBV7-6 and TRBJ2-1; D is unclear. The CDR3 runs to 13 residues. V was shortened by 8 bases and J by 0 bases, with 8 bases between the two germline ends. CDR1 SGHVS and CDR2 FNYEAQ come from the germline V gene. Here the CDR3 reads CASAPGSYNEQFF. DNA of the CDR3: TGTGCCAGCGCCCCGGGCTCCTACAATGAGCAGTTCTTC.